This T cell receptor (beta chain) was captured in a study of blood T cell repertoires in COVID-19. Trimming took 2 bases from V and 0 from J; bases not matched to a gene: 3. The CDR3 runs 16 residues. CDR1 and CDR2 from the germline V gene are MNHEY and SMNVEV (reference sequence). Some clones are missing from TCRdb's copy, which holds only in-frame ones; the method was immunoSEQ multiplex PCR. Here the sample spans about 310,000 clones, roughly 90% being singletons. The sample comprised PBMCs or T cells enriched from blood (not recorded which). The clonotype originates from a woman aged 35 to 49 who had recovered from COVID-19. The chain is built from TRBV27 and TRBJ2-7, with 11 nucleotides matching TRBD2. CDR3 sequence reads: CASSLRLAGSSYEQYF. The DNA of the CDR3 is TGTGCCAGCAGTTTAAGACTAGCGGGAAGCTCCTACGAGCAGTACTTC.